The present T cell receptor (beta chain) was sequenced within a study of T-cell reconstitution after alpha-beta-depleted transplantation in children. Unique molecular identifiers tagged the TCRbeta library. From the PCR reads, TCRdb called clonotypes with MiXCR, one entry per CDR3 protein. Among 65,000 to 85,000 distinct CDR3 sequences listed, roughly 10% were seen once. This CDR3 is 16 amino acids long. From germline, CDR1 is SGDLS and CDR2 YYNGEE. Deletions cut 0 bases from V and 7 bases from J, with 19 bases between. This clonotype was observed a few times. The chain carries TRBV9 and TRBJ2-5, with D perhaps matching TRBD2 (7 bases). The clonotype comes from a boy between 10 and 17 years old with acute myeloid leukemia, due to receive a stem cell transplant. The source material was PBMCs, sampled before TCRalphabeta/CD19-depleted stem cell transplant. CDR3 region: CASSVAGAGATGTQYF. CDR3 DNA: TGTGCCAGCAGCGTAGCTGGGGCGGGGGCGACGGGGACCCAGTACTTC.